This T cell receptor (beta chain) stems from a study of blood T cell repertoires in COVID-19. Study details: COVID-19 samples from acute and convalescent phases originated in the United States, Italy and Spain.

The CDR3 runs to 12 residues. Trimming left V 8 bases short and J 4 bases short, with 10 bases between. Germline V gene lookup returns CDR1 LNHDA and CDR2 SQIVND (reference sequence). Assay used: immunoSEQ multiplex PCR; TCRdb lists only in-frame clones, some missing. Of 30,000 to 45,000 clones listed, around nine tenths were seen once; the top ten hold 4% to 5%. The chain joins TRBV19 to TRBJ2-3; D uncertain. This receptor was identified in a woman between 65 and 79 years old with active COVID-19. Sample: peripheral blood. CDR3 residues: CASSSAPDTQYF. DNA of the CDR3: TGTGCCAGTTCAAGCGCTCCAGATACGCAGTATTTT.